This is a list of T cell receptor beta chains from one sample in a study of early T cells in non-severe SARS-CoV-2 infection. One entry per CDR3 protein results from TCRdb running MiXCR on the 5' RACE reads. The sample has 30,000 or so distinct CDR3 sequences, under 5% seen once. The sample consisted of whole blood. These receptors originate from an adult who was a healthcare worker with PCR-confirmed SARS-CoV-2 infection or an uninfected control (not recorded which). Each CDR3 is given without its conserved first and last residue.

14,TRBJ1-1,TRBV6-2/TRBV6-3,ASRGQGAPRDTEAF
12,TRBJ1-4,TRBV7-2,ASSYRVSGEKLF
14,TRBJ2-1,TRBV6-1,ASRHQGGTGRNEQF
11,TRBJ1-1,TRBV6-4,ASSDSRATEAF
12,TRBJ2-7,TRBV12-3/TRBV12-4,ASGPTGSLPEQY
11,TRBJ2-5,TRBV5-4,ASSLGPQETQY
12,TRBJ2-3,TRBV29-1,SVLGMGLSDTQY
13,TRBJ2-1,TRBV11-2,ASSPYLSGNNEQF
13,TRBJ2-4,TRBV6-6,ASSYGGVQGNIQY
14,TRBJ2-5,TRBV6-5,ASSPRGRGYQETQY
13,TRBJ1-1,TRBV3-1,ASTQLPGGNTEAF
12,TRBJ2-7,TRBV20-1,SAGAGGVGLEQY
14,TRBJ2-1,TRBV6-6,ASSSTQTGAYNEQF
11,TRBJ2-1,TRBV6-2/TRBV6-3,ASSSGVDNEQF
14,TRBJ2-1,TRBV7-3,ASSLIGVGSYNEQF
14,TRBJ2-2,TRBV10-3,AIRGTSSENTGELF
16,TRBJ1-5,TRBV10-3,AISEFKTGGNPNQPQH
12,TRBJ2-6,TRBV20-1,SARGGAGANVLT
13,TRBJ2-1,TRBV12-3/TRBV12-4,ASSLGTGRHDEQF
7,TRBJ1-5,TRBV27,ASREPQH
10,TRBJ2-7,TRBV6-5,ASGIRQGEQY
13,TRBJ2-5,TRBV9,ASSEGLGSGVTQY
11,TRBJ1-5,TRBV5-4,ASSSDSDQPQH
14,TRBJ2-1,TRBV14,ASSQHSGSSYNEQF
10,TRBJ2-7,TRBV7-8,ASSLDGAEQY
12,TRBJ2-2,TRBV6-2/TRBV6-3,ASIPQLRTGELF
13,TRBJ2-7,TRBV11-2,ASSPRTGPSYEQY
12,TRBJ2-4,TRBV21-1,ASSKVAGLYIQY
12,TRBJ2-1,TRBV12-3/TRBV12-4,ASSPPGQGNEQF
10,TRBJ2-7,TRBV5-1,ASREGHYEQY
12,TRBJ2-7,TRBV20-1,SANPDRARGEQY
14,TRBJ2-2,TRBV7-2,ASSLGLATNTGELF
11,TRBJ2-3,TRBV7-2,ASSIQHSDTQY
15,TRBJ2-2,TRBV6-6,ASSYSREGAATGELF
10,TRBJ2-2,TRBV11-3,ASKTGDGELF
13,TRBJ1-1,TRBV5-1,ASSLIEDMNTEAF
13,TRBJ1-1,TRBV18,ASSPLSGRGAEAF
12,TRBJ2-2,TRBV14,ASSLAWSTGELF
12,TRBJ1-1,TRBV27,ASSFTTGFTEAF